Below, 7 T cell receptor beta chains from the same sample are listed, as sequenced in a study of T cells in Graves' hyperthyroidism and ophthalmopathy. Amplified TCR beta CDR3 regions derived from RNA transcripts. RT-PCR in the first round (using the HTBI primer set) targeted the TCR CDR3. TCRdb independently ran MiXCR on the multiplex PCR reads; one entry per CDR3 protein. Of approximately 740,000 distinct CDR3 sequences listed, approximately 14% are singletons. Sequences were obtained from blood. These receptor sequences come from a woman aged 18 to 35 with Graves' hyperthyroidism.

In regard to this clonotype: One base away lies a much larger clone, so this may be a sequencing read error. V usage is TRBV13 and J usage is TRBJ1-1; 7 bases are a match to TRBD1. The germline V gene has CDR1 PRHDT and CDR2 FYEKMQ (reference sequence). The CDR3 runs 17 residues. DNA for the CDR3: TGTACCAGCAGCTCCCGGGACAGCGTTACTCCGAACACTGAAGCTTTCTTT. Translation gives CTSSSRDSVTPNTEAFF. Filled out from reference TRBV13 and TRBJ1-1, the complete variable domain reads AAGVIQSPRHLIKEKRETATLKCYPIPRHDTVYWYQQGPGQDPQFLISFYEKMQSDKGSIPDRFSAQQFSDYHSELNMSSLELGDSALYFCTSSSRDSVTPNTEAFFGQGTRLTVV.

Ten or more counts support this clonotype. The genes are TRBV6-1 and TRBJ2-7; 8 positions agree with TRBD1. Germline V gene data show CDR1 as MNHNS and CDR2 as SASEGT. V dropped 6 bases and J dropped 1; count of bases not matched to a gene: 5. The CDR3 has 14 residues. CDR3: CASRQGTGSYEQYF. CDR3 nucleotide sequence: TGTGCCAGCAGGCAGGGGACAGGTTCCTACGAGCAGTACTTC.

This clonotype was seen at least ten times. The V call is TRBV3-1, the J call TRBJ2-3; possible D gene TRBD1, 5 bases. In germline, CDR1 is LGHDT, CDR2 YNNKEL (reference sequence). This CDR3 region has 11 residues. Trimming removed 4 bases at V and 7 bases at J, with 6 bases between. CDR3 sequence: CASSLDNTQYF. CDR3 in DNA: TGTGCCAGCAGCCTGGACAATACGCAGTATTTT.

The J gene is TRBJ2-2, the V gene TRBV24-1, with D tentatively TRBD2 (6 bases). CDR1 and CDR2 from the germline V gene are KGHDR and SFDVKD. Trimming pared 5 bases from V and 4 bases from J, leaving 16 bases between. This CDR3 has 16 amino acids. The CDR3 nucleotides read TGTGCCACCAGTGTAGAAGATCGGGGGAGCACCGGGGAGCTGTTTTTT. Amino acid sequence: CATSVEDRGSTGELFF.

V usage is TRBV3-1 and J usage is TRBJ2-5; D gene unclear. The J call may not be correct, given that the DNA end is closer to TRBJ2-1. The germline gives CDR1 LGHDT, CDR2 YNNKEL (reference sequence). The length of the CDR3 is 13 residues. CDR3 nucleotide sequence: TGTGCCAGCAGCCTCGACGACCAAGAGACCCAGTTCTTC. This encodes CASSLDDQETQFF.

The chain combines TRBV4-3 with TRBJ1-2, with TRBD1 as a possible D gene (5 bases). Germline loops: CDR1 LGHNA, CDR2 YSLEER. There are 16 residues in the CDR3. Deletions cut 6 bases from V and 5 bases from J, with 22 bases between. The CDR3 sequence is CASSRVDGAGTYGYTF. The CDR3 nucleotides are TGCGCCAGCAGTCGAGTGGATGGGGCAGGAACTTATGGCTACACCTTC.

This clonotype was seen at least ten times. A junction boundary mismatches the germline segment, possibly from a read error. The gene calls are TRBV7-2 and TRBJ2-1; tentative D call: TRBD2 (6 bases). There are 15 residues in the CDR3. The germline V gene has CDR1 SGHTA and CDR2 FQGNSA. The CDR3 here is CASSLAANDWNEQFF. In DNA, the CDR3 is TGCGCCAGCAGCTTAGCGGCTAACGACTGGAATGAGCAGTTCTTC.